The 31 T cell receptor beta chains in this list originate from one sample, sequenced in a study of PD-1 blockade in classical Hodgkin lymphoma. The data were produced by immunoSEQ multiplex PCR, yet TCRdb's version contains in-frame clones alone and is incomplete. The table includes about 17,000 clones, 78% detected once. The time point here: cycle 4 day 1 (C4D1), after about 6 weeks of nivolumab. All the patients suffered relapse after autologous stem cell transplantation, and brentuximab vedotin exposure differed. Purification of CD4+ T cells from thawed PBMCs was performed via magnetic negative selection. Sample: CD4+ T cells from blood, taken before the fourth cycle of nivolumab. The receptors stem from a human donor with classical Hodgkin lymphoma.

The genes are TRBV5-1 and TRBJ1-1; TRBD1 agrees at 9 bases. CDR1 is SGHRS and CDR2 is YFSETQ in the germline V gene. Germline trimming cut 4 bases from V and 4 bases from J; bases unmatched to any gene: 5. The CDR3 length is 14 residues. The chain's CDR3 is CASSGQGSTTEAFF. CDR3 sequence (DNA): TGCGCCAGCAGCGGACAGGGGTCGACCACTGAAGCTTTCTTT.

The chain is built from TRBV6-1 and TRBJ1-1; D is uncertain. The germline V gene has CDR1 MNHNS and CDR2 SASEGT. The V end was cut by 6 bases, the J end by 1 base, with 15 bases between. The CDR3 covers 15 residues. Here the CDR3 reads CASRTPQEQNTEAFF. CDR3 DNA sequence: TGTGCCAGCAGGACCCCGCAGGAACAGAACACTGAAGCTTTCTTT.

The chain couples TRBV11-2 to TRBJ2-3; 7 bases are shared with TRBD2. There are 15 residues in the CDR3. From germline, CDR1 is SGHAT and CDR2 FQNNGV. V dropped 5 bases and J dropped 1; count of bases not matched to a gene: 6. The CDR3 sequence is CASSLNRGGTDTQYF. For the CDR3, the DNA is TGTGCCAGCAGCCTAAATCGGGGGGGCACAGATACGCAGTATTTT.

This clone has only a few counts. The chain employs TRBV5-1 and TRBJ1-3, with 7 positions matching TRBD1. The germline gives CDR1 SGHRS, CDR2 YFSETQ. Unmatched junction bases numbered 5, after V lost 2 bases and J lost 3 bases. There are 15 residues in the CDR3. CDR3: CASSFSGGSGNTIYF. CDR3 nucleotide sequence: TGCGCCAGCAGCTTTTCAGGGGGTAGTGGAAACACCATATATTTT. The variable domain in full, completed from reference TRBV5-1 and TRBJ1-3, reads KAGVTQTPRYLIKTRGQQVTLSCSPISGHRSVSWYQQTPGQGLQFLFEYFSETQRNKGNFPGRFSGRQFSNSRSEMNVSTLELGDSALYLCASSFSGGSGNTIYFGEGSWLTVV.

This clone was recorded once. The chain links TRBV9 to TRBJ2-1; a weak D match, TRBD2 (6 bases). The V end lost 0 bases, the J end lost 9 bases, and 19 bases lay between the germline ends. The CDR3 covers 16 residues. From germline, CDR1 is SGDLS and CDR2 YYNGEE. CDR3 nucleotides: TGTGCCAGCAGCGTAGTAATGGAGGGAGCGAGAAGTGAGCAGTTCTTC. As protein: CASSVVMEGARSEQFF.

This clone occurred once. The V call is TRBV5-1, the J call TRBJ2-5, with D uncertain. From germline, CDR1 is SGHRS and CDR2 YFSETQ. V was trimmed by 2 bases and J by 4 bases, leaving 6 bases between them. The CDR3 contains 12 residues. Written as DNA, the CDR3 is TGCGCCAGCAGCTTAGGCCCAGAGACCCAGTACTTC. Its protein is CASSLGPETQYF.

The J gene is TRBJ2-5, the V gene TRBV7-8; D uncertain. V was trimmed by 0 bases and J by 2 bases, leaving 7 bases between them. This CDR3 spans 14 amino acids. Germline assignment: CDR1 SGHVS and CDR2 FQNEAQ. DNA of the CDR3: TGTGCCAGCAGCTTAGCGCGGCAGCAAGAGACCCAGTACTTC. Its translation: CASSLARQQETQYF.

The CDR3 loop reads CSAWGVQETQYF. CDR3 in DNA: TGCAGCGCTTGGGGGGTCCAAGAGACCCAGTACTTC. This chain links TRBV29-1 with TRBJ2-5; a possible D gene is TRBD2 (6 bases). Trimming took off 7 bases at V and 1 base at J, with 10 bases between the two ends. This CDR3 is built from 12 residues. CDR1 is SQVTM and CDR2 is ANQGSEA in the germline V gene.

CDR3 in amino acids: CASSPTGAGVYEQYF. In nucleotides, the CDR3 is TGCGCCAGCAGCCCGACTGGCGCGGGAGTCTACGAGCAGTACTTC. This chain joins TRBV5-1 and TRBJ2-7; 7 nucleotides match TRBD2. V lost 4 bases to trimming and J lost 3 bases; unmatched junction nucleotides: 10. The CDR3 sequence is 15 residues long. Per germline, CDR1 SGHRS and CDR2 YFSETQ.

V is TRBV27 and J is TRBJ1-5, with D possibly being TRBD1 (5 bases). In germline, CDR1 is MNHEY, CDR2 SMNVEV (reference sequence). The CDR3 consists of 15 residues. V was shortened by 4 bases and J by 1 base, with 11 bases between the two germline ends. DNA of the CDR3: TGTGCCAGCAGTTCTAGGGGAGTCAGCAATCAGCCCCAGCATTTT. The encoded protein is CASSSRGVSNQPQHF.

The CDR3 here is CASSEYTGELFF. The CDR3 DNA follows: TGTGCCAGCAGTGAGTACACCGGGGAGCTGTTTTTT. J is TRBJ2-2 and V is TRBV28, with D uncertain. V lost 5 bases to trimming and J lost 3 bases, with 4 bases between them. The germline V gene has CDR1 MDHEN and CDR2 SYDVKM. The CDR3 extends over 12 amino acids. The complete variable domain, with remaining parts taken from reference TRBV28 and TRBJ2-2, reads DVKVTQSSRYLVKRTGEKVFLECVQDMDHENMFWYRQDPGLGLRLIYFSYDVKMKEKGDIPEGYSVSREKKERFSLILESASTNQTSMYLCASSEYTGELFFGEGSRLTVL.

The V and J genes are TRBV5-1 and TRBJ2-3, with TRBD1 identical over 10 bases. Unmatched junction bases numbered 7, after V lost 4 bases and J lost 2 bases. CDR1 is SGHRS and CDR2 is YFSETQ in the germline V gene. The length of the CDR3 is 16 residues. The chain's CDR3 is CASSEGDRGPTDTQYF. CDR3 bases: TGCGCCAGCAGCGAAGGTGACAGGGGGCCCACAGATACGCAGTATTTT. Using reference TRBV5-1 and TRBJ2-3 for the parts outside the CDR3, the full variable domain is KAGVTQTPRYLIKTRGQQVTLSCSPISGHRSVSWYQQTPGQGLQFLFEYFSETQRNKGNFPGRFSGRQFSNSRSEMNVSTLELGDSALYLCASSEGDRGPTDTQYFGPGTRLTVL.

The chain is built from TRBV6-1 and TRBJ2-7, with D perhaps TRBD2 (6 bases). Trimming left V 0 bases short and J 3 bases short, with 12 bases between. The germline V gene has CDR1 MNHNS and CDR2 SASEGT. The CDR3 sequence is 15 residues long. The CDR3 DNA reads TGTGCCAGCAGTGAAGCGCTCTGGGGGGACTACGAGCAGTACTTC. The encoded protein is CASSEALWGDYEQYF.

The chain joins TRBV6-1 to TRBJ2-5, with TRBD2 matching 7 bases. V shed 2 bases, J shed 1 base, and the junction held 4 bases outside the gene matches. Germline V CDR1 and CDR2: MNHNS, SASEGT. This CDR3 comprises 15 residues. CDR3 sequence: CASSEWGGTQETQYF. In DNA, the CDR3 is TGTGCCAGCAGTGAATGGGGGGGTACCCAAGAGACCCAGTACTTC.

CDR3 region: CASSPDRDNQPQHF. Here the CDR3 DNA reads TGTGCCAGCAGTCCCGACAGAGATAATCAGCCCCAGCATTTT. The chain recombines TRBV2 with TRBJ1-5, with D maybe TRBD1 (5 bases). V lost 5 bases and J lost 4, with 12 bases in between. The CDR3 consists of 14 residues. Germline V lookup: CDR1 SNHLY, CDR2 FYNNEI.

The count of this clone is one. The CDR3 protein is CASRKGFGTVHYEQYF. The DNA of the CDR3 is TGTGCCAGCAGAAAAGGATTCGGGACAGTCCACTACGAGCAGTACTTC. The J gene is TRBJ2-7, the V gene TRBV2; TRBD1 matches 7 bases. Germline V CDR1 and CDR2: SNHLY, FYNNEI. V shed 6 bases, J shed 3 bases, and the junction held 14 bases outside the gene matches. The CDR3 sequence is 16 residues long.

This clone was counted only a few times. The chain links TRBV18 to TRBJ1-1, with TRBD1 as a possible D gene (5 bases). V was cut by 4 bases and J by 6 bases, with 6 bases left in between. The CDR3 is 11 amino acids. CDR1 is KGHSH, CDR2 LQKENI, per germline. CDR3 DNA sequence: TGTGCCAGCTCACTGGGGGCTGAAGCTTTCTTT. The encoded protein is CASSLGAEAFF.

The chain uses TRBV10-3 and TRBJ2-3; weak D call: TRBD1 (5 bases). CDR1 is ENHRY, CDR2 SYGVKD, per germline. Trimming took 6 bases from V and 4 from J, leaving 11 bases between them. The CDR3 runs to 13 residues. CDR3 residues: CAIRAGLADTQYF. The CDR3 bases are TGTGCCATCAGGGCAGGGCTTGCAGATACGCAGTATTTT.

The rearrangement links TRBV18 to TRBJ2-2; 7 nucleotides match TRBD1. CDR1 and CDR2 (germline): KGHSH, LQKENI. This CDR3 comprises 14 residues. Losses at the gene ends were 6 bases for V and 3 bases for J; bases not matched to a gene: 4. The CDR3 bases are TGTGCCAGCTCCCGGGGACAGCACACCGGGGAGCTGTTTTTT. It is translated as CASSRGQHTGELFF.

The chain joins TRBV19 to TRBJ2-1; a possible D gene is TRBD2 (6 bases). Between the trimmed V and J ends, which lost 1 base and 7 bases, there was a span of 14 bases. This CDR3 has 15 residues. Per germline, CDR1 LNHDA and CDR2 SQIVND (reference sequence). DNA of the CDR3: TGTGCCAGTAGTATAGGGGTGGAGGGTTTGAATGAGCAGTTCTTC. Protein sequence: CASSIGVEGLNEQFF.

The chain joins TRBV28 to TRBJ1-5; D possibly corresponds to TRBD1 (6 bases). The CDR3 spans 14 residues. V lost 7 bases and J lost 3, with 13 bases in between. Germline values: CDR1 MDHEN, CDR2 SYDVKM. This CDR3 reads CASIPQGYNQPQHF. Written as DNA, the CDR3 is TGTGCCAGCATCCCACAGGGTTACAATCAGCCCCAGCATTTT.

This chain uses TRBV4-1 with TRBJ2-3, with 7 bases that match TRBD2. Per germline, CDR1 MGHRA and CDR2 YSYEKL. Trimming at V came to 6 bases and at J to 5 bases, leaving 5 bases not matched to a gene. CDR3 size: 13 residues. The chain's CDR3 is CASRGGEVDTQYF. DNA for the CDR3: TGCGCCAGCAGGGGAGGGGAGGTAGATACGCAGTATTTT.

The V call is TRBV7-4, the J call TRBJ2-7; 7 positions agree with TRBD1. Germline V gene data show CDR1 as SGHVT and CDR2 as SQSDAQ. The CDR3 sequence is 12 residues long. Trimming cost V 0 bases and J 10 bases; bases outside gene matches: 3. CDR3 in DNA: TGTGCCAGCAGCTTAGCGAGGGACAGTCAGTACTTC. Translating it yields CASSLARDSQYF.

CDR3 region: CASSESRVPSTNYGYTF. CDR3 bases: TGCGCCAGCAGTGAGTCGAGGGTCCCGAGTACTAACTATGGCTACACCTTC. The chain employs TRBV10-2 and TRBJ1-2; D gene uncertain. The CDR3 has 17 residues. Germline V gene data show CDR1 as WSHSY and CDR2 as SAAADI. V lost 0 bases and J lost 0, with 14 bases in between.

The chain recombines TRBV6-1 with TRBJ1-1; no definite D call. This CDR3 spans 11 amino acids. Trimming pared 6 bases from V and 7 bases from J, leaving 9 bases between. Germline values: CDR1 MNHNS, CDR2 SASEGT. CDR3 amino acids: CASRSRIEAFF. For the CDR3, the DNA is TGTGCCAGCAGGAGTAGAATTGAAGCTTTCTTT.

The chain joins TRBV7-2 to TRBJ2-1; TRBD2 matches at 9 bases. CDR3 length: 17 residues. V trimming: 4 bases; J trimming: 9 bases; junction bases outside the gene matches: 16. Germline V gene lookup returns CDR1 SGHTA and CDR2 FQGNSA. CDR3 protein: CASSSRPGGGDGSEQFF. As DNA, the CDR3 is TGTGCCAGCAGCTCGCGTCCTGGCGGGGGGGACGGGAGTGAGCAGTTCTTC.

This clone has only a few counts. V gene TRBV5-4 combines with J gene TRBJ2-3; D is ambiguous. CDR3 length: 13 residues. Germline values: CDR1 SGHNT, CDR2 YYREEE (reference sequence). V gave up 1 base and J gave up 5 bases, with 8 bases separating them. CDR3 sequence (DNA): TGTGCCAGCAGCTTGAGCCAAGGAGATACGCAGTATTTT. This encodes CASSLSQGDTQYF.

The chain combines TRBV6-6 with TRBJ2-7, with D perhaps assigned TRBD1 or TRBD2 (5 bases each). Trimming stripped 6 bases from V and 0 bases from J, with 9 bases between. Germline CDR1 MNHNY, CDR2 SVGAGI (reference sequence). This CDR3 has 13 amino acids. Written as DNA, the CDR3 is TGTGCCAGCAGCCGGGACGGCTCCTACGAGCAGTACTTC. This gives the protein CASSRDGSYEQYF.

This clone is a singleton in its sample. The V gene is TRBV5-8, the J gene TRBJ2-7, with TRBD2 matching 11 bases. The germline gives CDR1 SGHTS, CDR2 YDEGEE. The CDR3 has 15 residues. The V segment lost 5 bases and the J segment 4 bases; nucleotides outside the gene matches: 8. The chain's CDR3 is CASSFLAGGAYEQYF. The CDR3 DNA reads as TGTGCCAGCAGTTTTCTAGCGGGAGGAGCGTACGAGCAGTACTTC.

J is TRBJ2-1 and V is TRBV4-1; either TRBD1 or TRBD2 may fit D (5 bases each). This CDR3 comprises 16 residues. Germline V gene sequence: CDR1 MGHRA, CDR2 YSYEKL. Trimming cost V 3 bases and J 4 bases, with 16 bases left between them. CDR3 region: CASSQAGTLTYNEQFF. The DNA of the CDR3 is TGCGCCAGCAGCCAGGCCGGGACCCTGACATACAATGAGCAGTTCTTC.

This clone was seen just once. The V and J genes are TRBV19 and TRBJ1-2; 8 nucleotides align to TRBD1. CDR3 length: 15 residues. The ends lost 7 bases at V and 6 bases at J; junction bases unmatched: 13. Germline assignment: CDR1 LNHDA and CDR2 SQIVND (reference sequence). The CDR3 spells CASTRTGKSWDGYTF. The CDR3, as DNA: TGTGCCAGTACTCGGACAGGGAAAAGCTGGGATGGCTACACCTTC.